This TCR beta chain stems from a study of blood T cells in healthy people across ages. The draw of peripheral blood yielded about 10 milliliters from each donor. Each sample yielded at least 6 million isolated PBMCs. Extraction of total RNA produced a minimum of 6 micrograms from each sample. CDR1 ENHRY and CDR2 SYGVKD come from the germline V gene. V was pared by 3 bases and J by 12 bases, with 18 bases of the junction left unmatched. CDR3 size: 16 residues. General study points: Fewer expanded clones and more diversity marked long-lived versus aged donors.

A second PCR, run for about 6 to 12 cycles, used a sample-barcoded 5' primer plus a J-beta primer mix. TCRdb recomputed calls from the 5' RACE reads with MiXCR, one row per CDR3 protein. The sample yields 1.5 million or so distinct CDR3 sequences, roughly 40% seen once. Points on this clonotype: What it binds is unknown.

The sequence derives from a woman between 18 and 29 years old in good health. The V and J genes are TRBV10-3 and TRBJ2-7, with 9 bases identical to TRBD2. Sequencing was done on a sample of blood. In DNA form, the CDR3 reads TGTGCCATCAGTGAAGGTAGTGGGGGGACTAGCTTATCTTTGTACTTC. It specifies CAISEGSGGTSLSLYF.